This T cell receptor beta chain derives from a study of radiotherapy plus CTLA-4 blockade in lung cancer (dated by TCRdb to 2017 to 2018). Regarding the research as a whole: Objective responses were observed in 15% to 20% of enrolled patients, and disease control was achieved in about 32%.

V and J lose 5 bases and 2 bases, and a span of 9 bases separates them. CDR1 SEHNR and CDR2 FQNEAQ were looked up in the germline V gene (reference sequence). Inclusive of the bounding cysteine and phenylalanine, the CDR3 is 13 residues long. The CDR3 DNA has 39 bases and is translated from base 1. To note about this clone: Its cognate antigen has yet to be identified. No much larger clone is present one base from it, and per-base qualities are unavailable.

Broad study findings and their caveats: Increased serum interferon-beta after radiation, together with early dynamic changes in blood T cell clones, were reported to be the strongest predictors of response. TCR clones derived from tumors expanded in peripheral blood after treatment with radiotherapy and ipilimumab.

The protocol used for the library was the immunoSEQ multiplex PCR assay. This is the immuneACCESS table as TCRdb keeps it, with only in-frame sequences that have V and J called. A part of the clones is gone; compared with another copy, unresolved V genes explain less than half, and the rest is unexplained. The sample table holds some 32,000 clones, of which 75% to 90% were seen once. The ten largest clones capture 20% to 25% of the sample. Focal radiation therapy combined with CTLA-4 blockade (ipilimumab) was tested in patients with chemo-refractory metastatic non-small-cell lung cancer. This clonotype was sampled from a human donor with non-small cell lung cancer that progressed on radiotherapy plus ipilimumab. Sequenced here: peripheral blood, sampled from a patient treated with radiotherapy plus ipilimumab. The chain is encoded by TRBV7-9 joined to TRBJ1-1; TRBD1 could be the D gene, as 5 bases match. DNA sequence: TGTGCCAGCAGCCCCAGGGCCAACACTGAAGCTTTCTTT. Translated, this gives CASSPRANTEAFF.